The 8 T cell receptor beta chains below were found in one sample sequenced in a study of a mutant IDH1 vaccine in newly diagnosed glioma. Assay: immunoSEQ multiplex PCR; the TCRdb copy retains only in-frame clones and omits some. The sample has tens of thousands of clones, roughly four fifths seen once. Stated time point: baseline, week 1 (first vaccination visit). Treatment specified: pre-vaccination baseline after standard-of-care therapy. This material consisted of PBMCs, taken from a glioma patient treated with radiotherapy, temozolomide or both. These receptors were collected from a woman between 45 and 65 years old with glioma.

The chain joins TRBV5-1 to TRBJ1-4; D may be TRBD1 (6 bases). This CDR3 is built from 16 residues. CDR1 is SGHRS, CDR2 YFSETQ, per germline. Trimming stripped 3 bases from V and 9 bases from J, with 21 bases between. Written as DNA, the CDR3 is TGCGCCAGCAGCTCGACTCTCACCGGGACATCGAAAAAACTGTTTTTT. This codes for CASSSTLTGTSKKLFF. Full variable domain (remainder filled in from reference TRBV5-1 and TRBJ1-4): KAGVTQTPRYLIKTRGQQVTLSCSPISGHRSVSWYQQTPGQGLQFLFEYFSETQRNKGNFPGRFSGRQFSNSRSEMNVSTLELGDSALYLCASSSTLTGTSKKLFFGSGTQLSVL.

The chain links TRBV27 to TRBJ1-6; D unresolved. The CDR3 is made up of 18 amino acids. The V end was cut by 1 base, the J end by 0 bases, with 13 bases between. The germline gives CDR1 MNHEY, CDR2 SMNVEV (reference sequence). The CDR3 loop is CASSLYSSPSSYNSPLHF. DNA for the CDR3: TGTGCCAGCAGTTTATATTCGTCACCAAGCTCCTATAATTCACCCCTCCACTTT.

The gene calls are TRBV27 and TRBJ1-2, with TRBD1 identical over 10 bases. This CDR3 comprises 16 residues. J gave up 0 bases and V 5 bases, and 6 bases lay outside the gene matches. Germline lookup yields CDR1 MNHEY and CDR2 SMNVEV (reference sequence). The CDR3 nucleotides are TGTGCCAGCAGTCCGGGGACAGGGGCTTCTAACTATGGCTACACCTTC. Translating gives CASSPGTGASNYGYTF.

The J gene is TRBJ1-2, the V gene TRBV2; D is uncertain. Trimming stripped 5 bases from V and 4 bases from J, with 14 bases between. The germline CDR1 and CDR2 sequences are SNHLY and FYNNEI. This CDR3 has 14 residues. The CDR3 is CASSSLGIAYGYTF. CDR3 DNA sequence: TGTGCCAGCAGTTCCTTGGGGATTGCCTATGGCTACACCTTC.

This chain joins TRBV10-1 and TRBJ2-2, with D possibly being TRBD1 or TRBD2 (5 bases each). CDR3 length: 12 amino acids. CDR1 WNHNN and CDR2 SYGVQD come from the germline V gene (reference sequence). The V end lost 6 bases, the J end lost 5 bases, and 7 bases lay between the germline ends. CDR3 nucleotide sequence: TGCGCCAGCAGGGGGGATACCGGGGAGCTGTTTTTT. Residues: CASRGDTGELFF.

The chain uses TRBV19 and TRBJ1-5, with a tentative D call TRBD1 (5 bases). V lost 5 bases to trimming and J lost 3 bases, with 14 bases between them. The CDR3 loop spans 15 amino acids. Looked up from germline, CDR1 is LNHDA and CDR2 is SQIVND (reference sequence). This chain's CDR3 is CASSVWDVDNQPQHF. The CDR3 DNA reads as TGTGCCAGTAGTGTTTGGGACGTAGACAATCAGCCCCAGCATTTT.

This chain connects TRBV30 to TRBJ1-2; D possibly corresponds to TRBD1 (5 bases). The CDR3 has 12 residues. From germline, CDR1 is GTSNPN and CDR2 SVGIG (reference sequence). V gave up 3 bases and J gave up 6 bases, with 11 bases separating them. CDR3 DNA: TGTGCCTGGAGCGGGACGCTTCATGGCTACACCTTC. Encoded protein: CAWSGTLHGYTF.

V usage is TRBV7-9 and J usage is TRBJ1-2, with TRBD1 matching 9 bases. The ends lost 0 bases at V and 6 bases at J; junction bases unmatched: 8. The CDR3 extends over 16 amino acids. CDR1 SEHNR and CDR2 FQNEAQ come from the germline V gene (reference sequence). CDR3 DNA: TGTGCCAGCAGCTTAGCGTATAAGGACAGGGGAGATGGCTACACCTTC. This encodes CASSLAYKDRGDGYTF.